This TCR beta chain emerged from a study of CD8+ T cells in alopecia areata. Findings and limits, study-wide: Normal skin contains resident alphabeta T cells, and these are also sequenced in scalp samples. Among patients, TCR sharing was less clear than in mice, a difference possibly due in part to HLA diversity in the patient population. Alopecia totalis/universalis scalp especially showed more expanded CD8+ clones than normal scalp.

The CDR3 has 13 amino acids. CDR1 and CDR2 (germline): MDHEN, SYDVKM. Trimming left V 8 bases short and J 11 bases short, with 19 bases between. Reverse transcribed after extraction, RNA yielded cDNA as the sequencing template. Measured with immunoSEQ multiplex PCR; TCRdb has only the in-frame clones, and not every one. This table has 110,000 to 150,000 clones, less than 65% appearing once. PBMC-derived CD4+ and CD8+ T cells were sorted. Points on this clone: Its antigen remains unidentified.

This chain links TRBV28 with TRBJ2-1; possible D gene TRBD1, 5 bases. Sequencing used CD8+ T cells sorted from blood. This sequence originates from a human donor in good health. The CDR3 loop is CASRELGEWKQFF. The CDR3 DNA is TGTGCCAGCCGCGAGCTAGGGGAATGGAAGCAGTTCTTC.